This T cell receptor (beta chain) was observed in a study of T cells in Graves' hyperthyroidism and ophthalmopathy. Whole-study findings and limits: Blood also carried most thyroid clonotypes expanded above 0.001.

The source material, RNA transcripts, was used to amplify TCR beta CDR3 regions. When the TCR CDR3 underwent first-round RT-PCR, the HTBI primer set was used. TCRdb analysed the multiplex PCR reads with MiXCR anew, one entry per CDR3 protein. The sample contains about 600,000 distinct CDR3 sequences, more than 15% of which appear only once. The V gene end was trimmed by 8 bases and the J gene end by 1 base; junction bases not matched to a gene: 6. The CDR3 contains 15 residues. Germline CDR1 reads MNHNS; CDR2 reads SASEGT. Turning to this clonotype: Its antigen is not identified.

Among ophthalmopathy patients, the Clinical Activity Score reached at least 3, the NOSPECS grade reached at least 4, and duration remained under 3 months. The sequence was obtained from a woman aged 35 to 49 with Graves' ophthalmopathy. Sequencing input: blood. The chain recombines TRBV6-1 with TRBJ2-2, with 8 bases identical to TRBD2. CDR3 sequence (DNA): TGTGCCAGCGGGAGGCGGGGGGAGAACACCGGGGAGCTGTTTTTT. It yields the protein CASGRRGENTGELFF.